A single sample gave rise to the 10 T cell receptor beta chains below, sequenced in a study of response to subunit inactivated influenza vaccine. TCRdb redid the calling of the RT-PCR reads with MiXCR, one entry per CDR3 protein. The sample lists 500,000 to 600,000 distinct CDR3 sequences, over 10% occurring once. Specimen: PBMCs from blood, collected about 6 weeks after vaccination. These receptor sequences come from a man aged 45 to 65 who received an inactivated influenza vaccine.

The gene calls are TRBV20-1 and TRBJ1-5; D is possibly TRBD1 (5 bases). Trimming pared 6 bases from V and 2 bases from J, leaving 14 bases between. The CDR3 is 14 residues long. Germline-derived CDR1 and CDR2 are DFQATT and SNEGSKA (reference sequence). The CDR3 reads CSAGQGGGNQPQHF. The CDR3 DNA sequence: TGCAGTGCCGGGCAGGGTGGTGGCAATCAGCCCCAGCATTTT.

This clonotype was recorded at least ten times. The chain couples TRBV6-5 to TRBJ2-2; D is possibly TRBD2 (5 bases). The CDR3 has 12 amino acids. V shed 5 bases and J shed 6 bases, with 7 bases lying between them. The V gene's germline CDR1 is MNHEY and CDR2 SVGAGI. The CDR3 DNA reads TGTGCCAGCAGTCCCGGGGCCGGGGAGCTGTTTTTT. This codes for CASSPGAGELFF.

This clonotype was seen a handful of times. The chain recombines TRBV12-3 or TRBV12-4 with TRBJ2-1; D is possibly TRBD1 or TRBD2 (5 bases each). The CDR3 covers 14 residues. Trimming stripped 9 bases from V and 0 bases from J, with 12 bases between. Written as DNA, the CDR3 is TGTGCCAGTACGGGGACGGGCTCCTACAATGAGCAGTTCTTC. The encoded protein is CASTGTGSYNEQFF.

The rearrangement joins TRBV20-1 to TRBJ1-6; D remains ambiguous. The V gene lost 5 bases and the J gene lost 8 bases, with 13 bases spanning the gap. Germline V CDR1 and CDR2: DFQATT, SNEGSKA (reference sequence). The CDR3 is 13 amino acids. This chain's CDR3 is CSALSGEDSPLHF. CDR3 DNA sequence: TGCAGTGCTTTATCTGGGGAGGATTCACCCCTCCACTTT.

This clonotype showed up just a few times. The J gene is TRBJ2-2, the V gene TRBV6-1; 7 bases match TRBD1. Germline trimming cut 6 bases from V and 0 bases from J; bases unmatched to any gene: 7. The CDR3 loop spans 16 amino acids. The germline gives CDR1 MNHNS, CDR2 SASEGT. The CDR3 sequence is CASRSKGATNTGELFF. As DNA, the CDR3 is TGTGCCAGCAGGTCAAAGGGGGCTACGAACACCGGGGAGCTGTTTTTT.

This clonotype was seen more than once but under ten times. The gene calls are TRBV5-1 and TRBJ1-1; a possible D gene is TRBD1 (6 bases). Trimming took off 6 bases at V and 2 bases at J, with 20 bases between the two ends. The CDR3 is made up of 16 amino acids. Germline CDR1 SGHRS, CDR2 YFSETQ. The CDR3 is CASTPGAGAGNTEAFF. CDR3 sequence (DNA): TGCGCCAGCACCCCGGGCGCGGGGGCAGGAAACACTGAAGCTTTCTTT. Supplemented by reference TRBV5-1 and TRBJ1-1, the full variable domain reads KAGVTQTPRYLIKTRGQQVTLSCSPISGHRSVSWYQQTPGQGLQFLFEYFSETQRNKGNFPGRFSGRQFSNSRSEMNVSTLELGDSALYLCASTPGAGAGNTEAFFGQGTRLTVV.

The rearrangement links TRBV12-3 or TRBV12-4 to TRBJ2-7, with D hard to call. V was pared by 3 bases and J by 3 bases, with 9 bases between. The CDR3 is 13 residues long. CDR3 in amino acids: CASSFSGFYEQYF. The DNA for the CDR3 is TGTGCCAGCAGTTTTTCTGGCTTCTACGAGCAGTACTTC.

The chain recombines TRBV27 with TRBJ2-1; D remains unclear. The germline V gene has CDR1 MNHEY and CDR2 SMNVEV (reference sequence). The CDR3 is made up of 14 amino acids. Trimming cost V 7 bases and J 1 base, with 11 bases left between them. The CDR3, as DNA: TGTGCCAGCAAACCGGTGAGGTCCTACAATGAGCAGTTCTTC. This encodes CASKPVRSYNEQFF.

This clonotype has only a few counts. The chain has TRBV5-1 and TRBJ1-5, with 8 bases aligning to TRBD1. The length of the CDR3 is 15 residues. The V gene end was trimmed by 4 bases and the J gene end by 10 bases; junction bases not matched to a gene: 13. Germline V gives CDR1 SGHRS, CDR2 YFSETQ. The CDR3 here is CASSTTGTGRDPQHF. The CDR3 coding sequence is TGCGCCAGCAGCACAACCGGGACAGGCCGTGATCCCCAGCATTTT.

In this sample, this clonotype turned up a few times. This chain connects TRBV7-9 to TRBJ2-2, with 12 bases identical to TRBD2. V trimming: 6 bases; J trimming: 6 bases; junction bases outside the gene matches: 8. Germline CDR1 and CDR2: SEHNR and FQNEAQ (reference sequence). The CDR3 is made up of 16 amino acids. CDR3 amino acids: CASSLGLAGKSGELFF. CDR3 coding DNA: TGTGCCAGCAGTCTAGGACTAGCGGGAAAGTCCGGGGAGCTGTTTTTT.